These 15 T cell receptor beta chains originate from one sample sequenced in a study of blood T cells in healthy people across ages. Sample-barcoded 5' priming and a J-beta primer mix drove a second PCR of 7 to 11 cycles. MiXCR was run by TCRdb on the 5' RACE reads, yielding one entry per CDR3 protein. The sample contains some 1.8 million distinct CDR3 sequences, about 39% of which appear only once. The specimen sequenced was blood. The receptors come from a human donor in good health.

In this sample, this clonotype turned up a few times. The chain combines TRBV7-6 with TRBJ1-1; 7 bases agree with TRBD1. Looked up from germline, CDR1 is SGHVS and CDR2 is FNYEAQ. The CDR3 loop spans 15 amino acids. V trimming: 4 bases; J trimming: 3 bases; junction bases outside the gene matches: 8. Written as DNA, the CDR3 is TGTGCCAGCAGCTGGGCAGGGGGAAAAGACACTGAAGCTTTCTTT. Its translation: CASSWAGGKDTEAFF. Using reference TRBV7-6 and TRBJ1-1 for the parts outside the CDR3, the full variable domain is GAGVSQSPRYKVTKRGQDVALRCDPISGHVSLYWYRQALGQGPEFLTYFNYEAQQDKSGLPNDRFSAERPEGSISTLTIQRTEQRDSAMYRCASSWAGGKDTEAFFGQGTRLTVV.

This clonotype was detected many times. The chain employs TRBV29-1 and TRBJ2-5; D call uncertain. The CDR3 contains 13 residues. V was trimmed by 3 bases and J by 2 bases, leaving 10 bases between them. Germline V lookup: CDR1 SQVTM, CDR2 ANQGSEA. The CDR3 here is CSVDSLGQETQYF. DNA of the CDR3: TGCAGCGTTGATAGTCTAGGACAAGAGACCCAGTACTTC.

The sample holds a few counts of this clonotype. The rearrangement links TRBV29-1 to TRBJ1-2; a weak D match, TRBD1 (5 bases). The CDR3 totals 14 residues. The V gene lost 7 bases and the J gene lost 3 bases, with 18 bases spanning the gap. Germline assignment: CDR1 SQVTM and CDR2 ANQGSEA. The CDR3 coding sequence is TGCAGCGCCGTGCCCGGGGCTTGGGACTATGGCTACACCTTC. Protein: CSAVPGAWDYGYTF. The full variable domain, in which reference TRBV29-1 and TRBJ1-2 provide the parts outside the CDR3, is SAVISQKPSRDICQRGTSLTIQCQVDSQVTMMFWYRQQPGQSLTLIATANQGSEATYESGFVIDKFPISRPNLTFSTLTVSNMSPEDSSIYLCSAVPGAWDYGYTFGSGTRLTVV.

The chain recombines TRBV2 with TRBJ1-1; unclear D gene. The CDR3 totals 12 residues. Germline loops: CDR1 SNHLY, CDR2 FYNNEI. V lost 6 bases and J 7 bases, leaving 12 bases between the germline ends. The DNA for the CDR3 is TGTGCCAGCAGCAGAACGGTGGGTGAAGCTTTCTTT. It specifies CASSRTVGEAFF.

CDR3 nucleotides: TGTGCCACCAGCAGAGATTCGAAGAACACTGAAGCTTTCTTT. Its translation is CATSRDSKNTEAFF. V usage is TRBV15 and J usage is TRBJ1-1; D remains ambiguous. In germline, CDR1 is LNHNV, CDR2 YYDKDF (reference sequence). The CDR3 sequence is 14 residues long. Trimming removed 0 bases from V and 1 base from J, with 6 bases in between.

V and J are TRBV12-3 or TRBV12-4 and TRBJ2-7, with D maybe TRBD1 (5 bases). Trimming pared 7 bases from V and 2 bases from J, leaving 15 bases between. The CDR3 has 14 residues. The CDR3, as DNA: TGTGCCAGCACCATGTGGGGCGGAACCTACGAGCAGTACTTC. Protein product: CASTMWGGTYEQYF.

This clonotype showed up just a few times. The CDR3 protein is CASSLTGHLNEQFF. The CDR3, as DNA: TGTGCCAGCAGCTTGACTGGCCATCTCAATGAGCAGTTCTTC. The rearrangement joins TRBV7-6 to TRBJ2-1; no reliable D call. The germline V gene has CDR1 SGHVS and CDR2 FNYEAQ. CDR3 length: 14 residues. V lost 3 bases to trimming and J lost 6 bases, with 12 bases between them.

This clonotype appeared a few times. The chain is built from TRBV29-1 and TRBJ2-5; D could derive from TRBD1 or TRBD2 (5 bases each). The J call may be in error: the DNA end matches TRBJ2-7 better. Per germline, CDR1 SQVTM and CDR2 ANQGSEA. The CDR3 has 15 amino acids. CDR3 sequence (DNA): TGCAGCGTCGAACTTCTATTTGGGACGCGCGACGAGCAGTACTTC. It translates to CSVELLFGTRDEQYF.

The chain carries TRBV15 and TRBJ1-2; D gene unclear. The germline V gene encodes CDR1 LNHNV and CDR2 YYDKDF (reference sequence). The CDR3 has 14 residues. V lost 2 bases and J lost 4, with 11 bases in between. CDR3 loop: CATSRPGFGYGYTF. DNA for the CDR3: TGTGCCACCAGCAGACCAGGATTTGGCTATGGCTACACCTTC.

This clonotype was seen a few times. The V gene is TRBV20-1, the J gene TRBJ2-7; D uncertain. The CDR3 runs to 14 residues. CDR1 and CDR2 (germline): DFQATT, SNEGSKA (reference sequence). V was shortened by 3 bases and J by 2 bases, with 14 bases between the two germline ends. In nucleotides, the CDR3 is TGCAGTGCTAGCTGGACCTGGGGTCCCTACGAGCAGTACTTC. Its translation: CSASWTWGPYEQYF.

CDR3 DNA sequence: TGTGCCAGCAGCCGTACGAGGGGTATCGATCAGCCCCAGCATTTT. This encodes CASSRTRGIDQPQHF. The chain recombines TRBV6-5 with TRBJ1-5, with D possibly matching TRBD1 (5 bases). Germline loops: CDR1 MNHEY, CDR2 SVGAGI. V gave up 6 bases and J gave up 5 bases, with 17 bases separating them. The CDR3 spans 15 residues.

This chain joins TRBV7-9 and TRBJ1-1; unclear D gene. The V end was cut by 1 base, the J end by 10 bases, with 10 bases between. This CDR3 region has 12 residues. Germline CDR1 reads SEHNR; CDR2 reads FQNEAQ (reference sequence). CDR3 amino acids: CASSLDGVRAFF. The DNA for the CDR3 is TGTGCCAGCAGCTTAGATGGCGTTAGAGCTTTCTTT. Based on the CDR3 plus reference TRBV7-9 and TRBJ1-1, the full variable domain is DTGVSQNPRHKITKRGQNVTFRCDPISEHNRLYWYRQTLGQGPEFLTYFQNEAQLEKSRLLSDRFSAERPKGSFSTLEIQRTEQGDSAMYLCASSLDGVRAFFGQGTRLTVV.

This chain connects TRBV28 to TRBJ2-1, with TRBD1 identical over 11 bases. J lost 7 bases, V lost 4 bases, and 6 bases had no gene match. Germline CDR1 is MDHEN and CDR2 is SYDVKM. The CDR3 runs to 15 residues. The CDR3 DNA sequence: TGTGCCAGCAGTTCTTGGACAGGGGGCGGGAATGAGCAGTTCTTC. It codes for CASSSWTGGGNEQFF.

The CDR3 protein is CASSWDPGNHIQYF. The CDR3 bases are TGTGCCAGCAGTTGGGACCCGGGTAATCACATTCAGTACTTC. The chain combines TRBV12-3 or TRBV12-4 with TRBJ2-4; TRBD1 or TRBD2 may be the D gene (5 bases each). The CDR3 runs to 14 residues. The V end was cut by 4 bases, the J end by 8 bases, with 15 bases between.

The chain has TRBV7-9 and TRBJ1-5; tentatively, D is TRBD1 (6 bases). Trimming removed 5 bases from V and 4 bases from J, with 15 bases in between. The CDR3 contains 15 residues. Per the germline V gene, CDR1 is SEHNR and CDR2 is FQNEAQ (reference sequence). CDR3 residues: CASSLTGYWNQPQHF. For the CDR3, the DNA is TGTGCCAGCAGCCTAACAGGGTATTGGAATCAGCCCCAGCATTTT.